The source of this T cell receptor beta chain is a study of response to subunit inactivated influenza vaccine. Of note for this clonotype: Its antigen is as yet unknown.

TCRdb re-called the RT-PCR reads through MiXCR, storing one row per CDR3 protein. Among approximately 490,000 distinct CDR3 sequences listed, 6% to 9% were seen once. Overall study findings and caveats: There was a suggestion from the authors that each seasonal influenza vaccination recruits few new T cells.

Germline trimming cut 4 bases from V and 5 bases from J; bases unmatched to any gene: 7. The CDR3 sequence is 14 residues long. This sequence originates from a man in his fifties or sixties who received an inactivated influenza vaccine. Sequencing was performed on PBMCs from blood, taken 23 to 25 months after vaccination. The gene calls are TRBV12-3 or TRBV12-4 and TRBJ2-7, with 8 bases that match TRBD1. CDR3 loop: CASSWAGGLDEQYF. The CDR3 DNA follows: TGTGCCAGCAGTTGGGCAGGGGGCCTGGACGAGCAGTACTTC.